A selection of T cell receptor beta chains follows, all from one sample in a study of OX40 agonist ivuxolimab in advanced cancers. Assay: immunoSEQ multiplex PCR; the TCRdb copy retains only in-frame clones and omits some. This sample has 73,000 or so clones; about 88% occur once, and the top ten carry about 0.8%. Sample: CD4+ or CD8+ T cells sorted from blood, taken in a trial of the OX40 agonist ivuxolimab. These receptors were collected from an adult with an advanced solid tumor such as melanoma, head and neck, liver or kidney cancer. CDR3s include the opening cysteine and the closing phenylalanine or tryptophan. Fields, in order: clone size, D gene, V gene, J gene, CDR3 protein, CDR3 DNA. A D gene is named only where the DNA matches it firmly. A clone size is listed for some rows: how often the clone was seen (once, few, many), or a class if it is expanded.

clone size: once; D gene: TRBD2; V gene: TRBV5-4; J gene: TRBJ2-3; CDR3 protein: CASSLTSGGEDTQYF; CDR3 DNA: TGTGCCAGCAGCTTGACTAGCGGGGGGGAAGATACGCAGTATTTT
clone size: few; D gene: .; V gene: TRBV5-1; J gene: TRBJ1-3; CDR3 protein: CASSLAGTGNTIYF; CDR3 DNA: TGCGCCAGCAGCTTGGCAGGGACTGGAAACACCATATATTTT
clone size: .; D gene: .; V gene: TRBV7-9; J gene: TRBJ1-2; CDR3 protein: CASSLSTHYGYTF; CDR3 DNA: TGTGCCAGCAGCTTATCTACGCACTATGGCTACACCTTC
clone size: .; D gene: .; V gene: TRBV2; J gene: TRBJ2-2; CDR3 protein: CASSEQNTGELFF; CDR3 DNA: TGTGCCAGCAGTGAACAGAACACCGGGGAGCTGTTTTTT
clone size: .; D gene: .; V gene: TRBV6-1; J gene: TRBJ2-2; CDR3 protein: CASCTNTGELFF; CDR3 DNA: TGTGCCAGCTGCACCAACACCGGGGAGCTGTTTTTT
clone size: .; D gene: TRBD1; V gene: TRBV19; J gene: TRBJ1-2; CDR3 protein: CASSARGQGDYGYTF; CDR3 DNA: TGTGCCAGTAGTGCCCGAGGACAGGGGGACTATGGCTACACCTTC
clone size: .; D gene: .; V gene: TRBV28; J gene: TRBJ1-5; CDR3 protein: CASSLAGVGGNQPQHF; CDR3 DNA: TGTGCCAGCAGTTTAGCGGGGGTCGGTGGGAATCAGCCCCAGCATTTT
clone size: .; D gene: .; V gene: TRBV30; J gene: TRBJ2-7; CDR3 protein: CAWSGVGGYEQYF; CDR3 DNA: TGTGCCTGGAGTGGGGTAGGGGGCTACGAGCAGTACTTC
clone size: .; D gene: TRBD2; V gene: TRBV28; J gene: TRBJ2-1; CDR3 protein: CASSTLREGGDYNEQFF; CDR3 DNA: TGTGCCAGCAGTACCCTTCGGGAGGGAGGGGACTACAATGAGCAGTTCTTC
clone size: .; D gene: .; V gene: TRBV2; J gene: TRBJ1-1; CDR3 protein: CASSGINTEAFF; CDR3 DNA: TGTGCCAGCAGCGGCATTAACACTGAAGCTTTCTTT
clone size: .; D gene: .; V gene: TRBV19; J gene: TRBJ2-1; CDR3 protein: CASSLVDEQFF; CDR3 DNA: TGTGCCAGTAGTTTAGTGGATGAGCAGTTCTTC
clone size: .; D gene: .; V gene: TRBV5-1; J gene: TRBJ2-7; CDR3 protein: CASSWADITYEQYF; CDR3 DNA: TGCGCCAGCAGCTGGGCCGACATAACCTACGAGCAGTACTTC
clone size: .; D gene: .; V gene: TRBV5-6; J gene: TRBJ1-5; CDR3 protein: CASSFSSARGPQHF; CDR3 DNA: TGTGCCAGCAGCTTCTCATCGGCTCGAGGGCCCCAGCATTTT
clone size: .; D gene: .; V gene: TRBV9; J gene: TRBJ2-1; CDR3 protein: CASSVDRDEQFF; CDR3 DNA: TGTGCCAGCAGCGTAGACAGGGATGAGCAGTTCTTC
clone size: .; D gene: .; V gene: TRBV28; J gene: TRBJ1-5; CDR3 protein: CAICSGESNQPQHF; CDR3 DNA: TGTGCCATCTGCAGCGGGGAAAGCAATCAGCCCCAGCATTTT
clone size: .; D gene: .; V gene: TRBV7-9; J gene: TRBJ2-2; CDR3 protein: CASSPPALNTGELFF; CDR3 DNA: TGTGCCAGCAGCCCGCCAGCTCTGAACACCGGGGAGCTGTTTTTT
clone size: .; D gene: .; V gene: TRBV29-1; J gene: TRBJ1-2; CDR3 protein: CSVDRASNYGYTF; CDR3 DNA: TGCAGCGTTGACAGGGCATCAAACTATGGCTACACCTTC
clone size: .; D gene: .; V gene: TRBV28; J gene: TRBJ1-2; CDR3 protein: CASSSNYGYTF; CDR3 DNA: TGTGCCAGCAGTAGTAACTATGGCTACACCTTC
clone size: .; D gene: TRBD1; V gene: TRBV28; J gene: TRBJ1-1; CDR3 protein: CASSPGQGEAFF; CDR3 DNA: TGTGCCAGCAGTCCGGGACAGGGGGAAGCTTTCTTT
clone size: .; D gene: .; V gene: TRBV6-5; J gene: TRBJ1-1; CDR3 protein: CASSDWGGPAFF; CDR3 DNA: TGTGCCAGCAGCGACTGGGGGGGCCCCGCTTTCTTT
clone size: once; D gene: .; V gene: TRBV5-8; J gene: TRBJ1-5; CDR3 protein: CASSLGGDGQPQHF; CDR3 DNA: TGTGCCAGCAGCTTGGGCGGGGATGGGCAGCCCCAGCATTTT
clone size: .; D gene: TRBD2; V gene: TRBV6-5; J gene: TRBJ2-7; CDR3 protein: CASSYREGNYEQYF; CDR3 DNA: TGTGCCAGCAGTTACCGGGAGGGCAACTACGAGCAGTACTTC
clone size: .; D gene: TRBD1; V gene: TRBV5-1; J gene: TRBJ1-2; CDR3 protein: CASSLTPGTGRNSNYGYTF; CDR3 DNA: TGCGCCAGCAGCTTAACTCCCGGGACAGGGCGAAACTCCAACTATGGCTACACCTTC
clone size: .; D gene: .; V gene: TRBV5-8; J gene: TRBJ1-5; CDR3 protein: CASSVGLFGRGNQPQHF; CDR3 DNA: TGTGCCAGCAGCGTCGGACTCTTCGGAAGAGGCAATCAGCCCCAGCATTTT
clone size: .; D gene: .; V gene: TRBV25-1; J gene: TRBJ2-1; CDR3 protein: CASKGGGISEQFF; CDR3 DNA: TGTGCCAGCAAAGGGGGGGGCATCAGCGAGCAGTTCTTC
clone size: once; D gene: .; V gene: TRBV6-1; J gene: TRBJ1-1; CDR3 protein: CASSEARSTEAFF; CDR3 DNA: TGTGCCAGCAGTGAAGCTCGAAGCACTGAAGCTTTCTTT
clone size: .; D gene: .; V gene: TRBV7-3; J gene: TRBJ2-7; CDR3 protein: CASSFDQGDSYEQYF; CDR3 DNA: TGTGCCAGCAGCTTTGACCAGGGAGATTCCTACGAGCAGTACTTC
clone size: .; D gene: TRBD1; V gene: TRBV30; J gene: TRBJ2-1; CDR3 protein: CAWSPGGPYNEQFF; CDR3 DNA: TGTGCCTGGAGTCCAGGGGGTCCTTACAATGAGCAGTTCTTC
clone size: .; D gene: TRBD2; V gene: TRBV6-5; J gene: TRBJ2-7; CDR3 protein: CASSLAGTTVAEQYF; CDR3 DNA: TGTGCCAGCTCCCTAGCGGGAACAACCGTGGCTGAGCAGTACTTC
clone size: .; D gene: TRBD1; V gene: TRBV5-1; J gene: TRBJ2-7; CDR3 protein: CARSWGDRGTSYEQYF; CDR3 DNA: TGCGCCCGCAGCTGGGGGGACAGGGGGACGTCCTACGAGCAGTACTTC
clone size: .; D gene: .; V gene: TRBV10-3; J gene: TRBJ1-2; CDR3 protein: CAISESLDYGYTF; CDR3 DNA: TGTGCCATCAGTGAGTCGTTGGACTATGGCTACACCTTC
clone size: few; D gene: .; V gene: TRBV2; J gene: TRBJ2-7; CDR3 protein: CASSEDREQYF; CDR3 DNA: TGTGCCAGCAGCGAAGACCGGGAGCAGTACTTC
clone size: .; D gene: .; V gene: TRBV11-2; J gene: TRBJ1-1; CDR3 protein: CASSLGAHTEAFF; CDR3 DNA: TGTGCCAGCAGCTTAGGGGCGCACACTGAAGCTTTCTTT
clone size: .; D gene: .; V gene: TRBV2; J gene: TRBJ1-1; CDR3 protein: CASTPGLAGKNTEAFF; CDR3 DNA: TGTGCCAGCACTCCTGGGCTGGCAGGGAAGAACACTGAAGCTTTCTTT
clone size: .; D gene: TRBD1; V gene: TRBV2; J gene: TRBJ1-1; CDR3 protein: CASSPQGANTEAFF; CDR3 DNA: TGTGCCAGCAGTCCACAGGGGGCAAACACTGAAGCTTTCTTT
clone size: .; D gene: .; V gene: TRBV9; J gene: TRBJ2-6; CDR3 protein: CASSVNAGANVLTF; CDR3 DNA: TGTGCCAGCAGCGTAAACGCTGGGGCCAACGTCCTGACTTTC
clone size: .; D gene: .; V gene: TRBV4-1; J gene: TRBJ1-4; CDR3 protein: CASSQAPYEKLFF; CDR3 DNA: TGCGCCAGCAGCCAAGCGCCCTATGAAAAACTGTTTTTT
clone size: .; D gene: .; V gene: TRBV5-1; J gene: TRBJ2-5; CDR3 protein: CASRRTTQSRETQYF; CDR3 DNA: TGCGCCAGCAGACGAACTACACAAAGTCGAGAGACCCAGTACTTC
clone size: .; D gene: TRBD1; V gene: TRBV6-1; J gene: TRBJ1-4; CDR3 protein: CASRQGAANEKLFF; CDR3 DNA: TGTGCCAGCCGACAGGGGGCTGCTAATGAAAAACTGTTTTTT
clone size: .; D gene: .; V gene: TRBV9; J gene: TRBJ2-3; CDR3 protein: CASSPIRAGAQGDTQYF; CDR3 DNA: TGTGCCAGCAGCCCGATCCGAGCGGGTGCCCAGGGGGATACGCAGTATTTT
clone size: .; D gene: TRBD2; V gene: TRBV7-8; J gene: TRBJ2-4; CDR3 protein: CATKRLAGGDQYF; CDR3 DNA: TGTGCTACGAAACGGCTAGCGGGAGGAGATCAGTACTTC
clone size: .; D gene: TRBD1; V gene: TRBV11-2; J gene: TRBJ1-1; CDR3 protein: CASSFTGTVNTEAFF; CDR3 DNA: TGTGCCAGCAGCTTCACCGGGACAGTGAACACTGAAGCTTTCTTT
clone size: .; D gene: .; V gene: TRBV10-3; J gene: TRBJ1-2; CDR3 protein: CAISEPGAGTHGYTF; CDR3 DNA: TGTGCCATCAGTGAGCCGGGAGCCGGGACCCATGGCTACACCTTC